One sample yielded the 8 T cell receptor beta chains listed below, sequenced in a study of blood T cell repertoires in COVID-19. TCRdb keeps only in-frame clones here, not all; method: immunoSEQ multiplex PCR. In the table there are about 220,000 clones, about 91% of which are singletons. The sample consisted of PBMCs or T cells enriched from blood (not recorded which). These TCRs come from a woman in her thirties or forties with acute COVID-19.

The chain's CDR3 is CASSFPASGKVRQVEQFF. In DNA form, the CDR3 reads TGCGCCAGCAGCTTCCCAGCTAGCGGGAAGGTCCGGCAAGTTGAGCAGTTCTTC. V gene TRBV5-1 combines with J gene TRBJ2-1, with TRBD2 identical over 9 bases. This CDR3 is built from 18 residues. Germline CDR1 reads SGHRS; CDR2 reads YFSETQ. Trimming removed 2 bases from V and 9 bases from J; junction bases left unmatched: 18.

V is TRBV30 and J is TRBJ2-5; D might be TRBD2 (6 bases). Germline V gene data show CDR1 as GTSNPN and CDR2 as SVGIG (reference sequence). The CDR3 spans 16 residues. V dropped 0 bases and J dropped 5 bases, with 19 bases sitting between them. CDR3 in DNA: TGTGCCTGGAGTGTCTCGGCGGGGCCTCCTGGGGAGACCCAGTACTTC. This sequence encodes CAWSVSAGPPGETQYF.

The chain is built from TRBV18 and TRBJ1-3; 10 bases agree with TRBD1. CDR1 and CDR2 (germline): KGHSH, LQKENI. The CDR3 extends over 17 amino acids. V shed 3 bases, J shed 3 bases, and the junction held 8 bases outside the gene matches. The CDR3 region is CASSPLRQGAIGNTIYF. Here the CDR3 DNA reads TGTGCCAGCTCACCCCTTAGACAGGGGGCGATTGGAAACACCATATATTTT.

The chain combines TRBV24-1 with TRBJ2-1, with TRBD2 identical over 7 bases. V trimming: 0 bases; J trimming: 3 bases; junction bases outside the gene matches: 4. Germline V gene lookup returns CDR1 KGHDR and CDR2 SFDVKD. The CDR3 is made up of 16 amino acids. The CDR3 sequence is CATSDLGGGDYNEQFF. The CDR3, as DNA: TGTGCCACCAGTGATTTGGGCGGGGGAGACTACAATGAGCAGTTCTTC.

The chain recombines TRBV19 with TRBJ2-7; possible D gene TRBD1, 6 bases. The V gene lost 3 bases and the J gene lost 4 bases, with 10 bases spanning the gap. Germline CDR1 LNHDA, CDR2 SQIVND (reference sequence). The CDR3 spans 13 residues. The CDR3 DNA is TGTGCCAGTAGTATGGGGCAGGGGTACGAGCAGTACGTC. As protein: CASSMGQGYEQYV.

This clone came up a few times. V and J are TRBV4-3 and TRBJ2-2; a weak D match, TRBD1 (5 bases). Trimming stripped 3 bases from V and 2 bases from J, with 7 bases between. Germline V gene sequence: CDR1 LGHNA, CDR2 YSLEER. This CDR3 is 14 amino acids long. The CDR3 DNA reads TGCGCCAGCAGCCAGGACATTAACACCGGGGAGCTGTTTTTT. This codes for CASSQDINTGELFF.

With regard to this clone: The junction differs from germline at one of its ends, possibly a read error. The J gene is TRBJ1-2, the V gene TRBV6-1; weak D call: TRBD1 (6 bases). This CDR3 has 14 residues. Per germline, CDR1 MNHNS and CDR2 SASEGT. The CDR3 is CASREAAGAGGYTF. DNA for the CDR3: TGTGCCAGCAGGGAAGCTGCGGGGGCGGGTGGCTACACCTTC.

This chain's CDR3 is CASSAPGWGHTEAFF. In DNA, the CDR3 is TGTGCCAGTAGCGCCCCGGGGTGGGGGCACACTGAAGCTTTCTTT. The chain has TRBV19 and TRBJ1-1; D might be TRBD1 (6 bases). The germline V and J ends were trimmed by 6 bases and 3 bases, with 17 bases remaining between them. The length of the CDR3 is 15 residues. Germline V gene data show CDR1 as LNHDA and CDR2 as SQIVND (reference sequence). The whole variable domain, filled in from reference TRBV19 and TRBJ1-1, reads DGGITQSPKYLFRKEGQNVTLSCEQNLNHDAMYWYRQDPGQGLRLIYYSQIVNDFQKGDIAEGYSVSREKKESFPLTVTSAQKNPTAFYLCASSAPGWGHTEAFFGQGTRLTVV.